This T cell receptor (beta chain) was captured by sequencing in a study of T cell responses to AZD1222 COVID-19 vaccine. General study results and limits: In a largely white British group with more females than males, clonal diversity was possibly underestimated. Compared with day 0, the breadth and depth of the Spike-specific TCR repertoire rose significantly after two doses of AZD1222. Reportedly, nearly half of unique spike TCRs recognized epitopes outside B.1.351/B.1.1.7 mutations. Across spike, vaccine-associated CD4 TCRs were found, dominant at 160-218 and 743-854.

Regarding this clone: The antigen is not known.

The protocol was immunoSEQ multiplex PCR, while the TCRdb copy is restricted to in-frame clones and leaves out a portion. Counted here are more than 75,000 clones, 75% to 90% occurring once; the ten biggest clones make up approximately 25%. The sample consisted of peripheral blood, taken on day 0 of AZD1222 vaccination. This clonotype originated in an adult in good health.

The CDR3 nucleotides are TGTGCCAGCAGCTTAGCGCGGGAGCCCTACGAGCAGTACTTC. Its protein product is CASSLAREPYEQYF. The V and J genes are TRBV7-9 and TRBJ2-7, with 7 nucleotides matching TRBD2. From germline, CDR1 is SEHNR and CDR2 FQNEAQ (reference sequence). CDR3 length: 14 residues. Trimming took 0 bases from V and 2 from J; bases not matched to a gene: 1.